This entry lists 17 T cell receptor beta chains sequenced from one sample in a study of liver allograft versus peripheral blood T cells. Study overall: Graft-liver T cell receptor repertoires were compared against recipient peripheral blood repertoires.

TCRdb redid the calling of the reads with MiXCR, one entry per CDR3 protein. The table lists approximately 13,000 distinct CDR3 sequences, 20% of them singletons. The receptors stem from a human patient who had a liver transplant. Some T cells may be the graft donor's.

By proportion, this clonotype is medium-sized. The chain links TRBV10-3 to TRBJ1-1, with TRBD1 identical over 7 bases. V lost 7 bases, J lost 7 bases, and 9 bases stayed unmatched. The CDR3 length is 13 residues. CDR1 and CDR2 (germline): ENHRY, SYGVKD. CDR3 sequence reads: CAITSGQDLEAFF. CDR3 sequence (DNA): TGTGCCATCACCTCCGGACAGGACCTTGAAGCTTTCTTT.

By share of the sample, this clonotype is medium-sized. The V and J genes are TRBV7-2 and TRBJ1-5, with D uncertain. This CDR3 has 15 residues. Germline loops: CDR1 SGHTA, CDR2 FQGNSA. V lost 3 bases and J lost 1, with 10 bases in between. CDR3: CASSFEGRSNQPQHF. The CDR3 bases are TGTGCCAGCAGCTTCGAGGGAAGGAGCAATCAGCCCCAGCATTTT. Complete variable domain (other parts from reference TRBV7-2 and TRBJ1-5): GAGVSQSPSNKVTEKGKDVELRCDPISGHTALYWYRQSLGQGLEFLIYFQGNSAPDKSGLPSDRFSAERTGGSVSTLTIQRTQQEDSAVYLCASSFEGRSNQPQHFGDGTRLSIL.

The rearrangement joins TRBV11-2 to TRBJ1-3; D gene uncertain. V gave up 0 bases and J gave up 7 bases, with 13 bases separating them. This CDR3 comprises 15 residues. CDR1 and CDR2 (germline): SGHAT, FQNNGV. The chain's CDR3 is CASSLEGFPRNTIYF. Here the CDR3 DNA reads TGTGCCAGCAGCTTAGAGGGATTCCCGCGGAACACCATATATTTT.

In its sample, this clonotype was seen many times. This CDR3 reads CASSPNQGSTNEKLFF. Here the CDR3 DNA reads TGTGCCAGCTCACCGAATCAGGGGTCTACTAATGAAAAACTGTTTTTT. The chain carries TRBV18 and TRBJ1-4, with D possibly matching TRBD1 (6 bases). The germline V gene has CDR1 KGHSH and CDR2 LQKENI. Trimming stripped 3 bases from V and 2 bases from J, with 13 bases between. This CDR3 is 16 amino acids long.

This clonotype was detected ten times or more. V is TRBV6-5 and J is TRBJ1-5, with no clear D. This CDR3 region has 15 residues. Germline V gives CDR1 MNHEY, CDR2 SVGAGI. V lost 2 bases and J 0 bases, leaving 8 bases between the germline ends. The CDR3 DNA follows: TGTGCCAGCAGTTACGCAGGCCCTAGCAATCAGCCCCAGCATTTT. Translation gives CASSYAGPSNQPQHF.

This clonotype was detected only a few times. As DNA, the CDR3 is TGTGCCAGCAGTCCCGGACAGGGGAGCTCCTACGAGCAGTACTTC. Its translation is CASSPGQGSSYEQYF. The genes are TRBV27 and TRBJ2-7; 9 positions agree with TRBD1. The CDR3 runs to 15 residues. Germline lookup yields CDR1 MNHEY and CDR2 SMNVEV (reference sequence). Trimming removed 5 bases from V and 0 bases from J; junction bases left unmatched: 5.

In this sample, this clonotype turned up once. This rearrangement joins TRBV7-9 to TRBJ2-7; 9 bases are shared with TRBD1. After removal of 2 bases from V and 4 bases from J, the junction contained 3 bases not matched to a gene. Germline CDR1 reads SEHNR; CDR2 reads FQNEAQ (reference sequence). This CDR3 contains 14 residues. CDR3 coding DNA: TGTGCCAGCAGCTTAATGGGACAGGGTTACGAGCAGTACTTC. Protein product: CASSLMGQGYEQYF.

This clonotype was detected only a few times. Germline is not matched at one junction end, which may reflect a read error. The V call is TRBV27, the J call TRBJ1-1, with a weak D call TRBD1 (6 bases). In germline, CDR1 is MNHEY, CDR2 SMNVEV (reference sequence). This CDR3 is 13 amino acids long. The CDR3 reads CASSLSRGTEAFF. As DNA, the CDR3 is TGTGCCAGCAGTCTATCCAGGGGCACTGAAGCTTTCTTT.

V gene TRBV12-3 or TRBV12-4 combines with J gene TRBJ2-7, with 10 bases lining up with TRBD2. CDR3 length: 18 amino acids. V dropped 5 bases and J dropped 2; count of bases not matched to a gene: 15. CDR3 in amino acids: CASSLANWVAGGTYEQYF. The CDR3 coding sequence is TGTGCCAGCAGTCTCGCAAATTGGGTAGCGGGGGGAACCTACGAGCAGTACTTC.

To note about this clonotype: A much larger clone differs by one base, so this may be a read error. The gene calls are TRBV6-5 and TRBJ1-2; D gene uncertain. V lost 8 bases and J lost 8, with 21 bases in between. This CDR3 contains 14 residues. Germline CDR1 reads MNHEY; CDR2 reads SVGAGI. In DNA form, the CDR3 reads TGTGCCAGCTGTGAAGCGGTAGGGTTGGGGGGCTACACCTTC. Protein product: CASCEAVGLGGYTF.

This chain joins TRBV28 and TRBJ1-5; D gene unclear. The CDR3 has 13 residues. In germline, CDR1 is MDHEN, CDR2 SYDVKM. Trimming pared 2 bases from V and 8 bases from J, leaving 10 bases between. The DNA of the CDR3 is TGTGCCAGCAGTTTACCGAGCAGAAAGCCCCAGCATTTT. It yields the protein CASSLPSRKPQHF.

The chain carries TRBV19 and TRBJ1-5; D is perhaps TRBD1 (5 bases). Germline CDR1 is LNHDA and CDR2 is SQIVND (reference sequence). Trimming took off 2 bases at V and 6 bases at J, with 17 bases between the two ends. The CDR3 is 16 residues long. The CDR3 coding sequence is TGTGCCAGTAGTATACAGCCCGGGGCCATCGGTCAGCCCCAGCATTTT. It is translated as CASSIQPGAIGQPQHF. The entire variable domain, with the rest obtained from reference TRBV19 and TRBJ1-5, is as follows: DGGITQSPKYLFRKEGQNVTLSCEQNLNHDAMYWYRQDPGQGLRLIYYSQIVNDFQKGDIAEGYSVSREKKESFPLTVTSAQKNPTAFYLCASSIQPGAIGQPQHFGDGTRLSIL.

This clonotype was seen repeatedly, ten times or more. The CDR3 DNA sequence: TGTGCCAGCTCACCCGGTCCCTACGAGCAGTACTTC. It encodes CASSPGPYEQYF. The J gene is TRBJ2-7, the V gene TRBV18, with no clear D. V gave up 3 bases and J gave up 2 bases, with 5 bases separating them. Germline assignment: CDR1 KGHSH and CDR2 LQKENI. The CDR3 runs 12 residues.

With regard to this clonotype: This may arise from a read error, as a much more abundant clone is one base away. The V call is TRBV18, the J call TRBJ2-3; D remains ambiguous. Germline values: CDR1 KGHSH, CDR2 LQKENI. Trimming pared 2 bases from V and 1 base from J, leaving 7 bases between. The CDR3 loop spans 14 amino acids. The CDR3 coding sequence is TGTGCCAGCTCACCAGAGTTCCGCACAGATACGCAGTATTTT. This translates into CASSPEFRTDTQYF.

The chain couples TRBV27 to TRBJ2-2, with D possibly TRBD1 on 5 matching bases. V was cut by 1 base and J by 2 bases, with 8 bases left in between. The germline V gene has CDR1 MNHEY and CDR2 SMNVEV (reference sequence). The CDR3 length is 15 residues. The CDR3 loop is CASSLLGANTGELFF. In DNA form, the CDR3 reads TGTGCCAGCAGTTTATTAGGGGCCAACACCGGGGAGCTGTTTTTT.

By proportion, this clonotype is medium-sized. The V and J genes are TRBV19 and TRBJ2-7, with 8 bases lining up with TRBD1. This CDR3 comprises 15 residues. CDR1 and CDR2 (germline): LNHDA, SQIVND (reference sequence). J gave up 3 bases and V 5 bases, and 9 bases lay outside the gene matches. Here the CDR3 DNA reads TGTGCCAGTAGTCCGACAGGGGAGGCCGGCTACGAGCAGTACTTC. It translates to CASSPTGEAGYEQYF.

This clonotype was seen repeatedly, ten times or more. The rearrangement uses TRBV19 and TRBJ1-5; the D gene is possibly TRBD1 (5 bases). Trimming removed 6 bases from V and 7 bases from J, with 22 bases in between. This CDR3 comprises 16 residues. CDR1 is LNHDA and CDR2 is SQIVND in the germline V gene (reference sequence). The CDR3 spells CASSHPRGAGGQPQHF. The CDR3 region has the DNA TGTGCCAGTAGCCATCCTCGGGGCGCGGGTGGACAGCCCCAGCATTTT. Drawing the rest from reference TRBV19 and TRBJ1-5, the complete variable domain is DGGITQSPKYLFRKEGQNVTLSCEQNLNHDAMYWYRQDPGQGLRLIYYSQIVNDFQKGDIAEGYSVSREKKESFPLTVTSAQKNPTAFYLCASSHPRGAGGQPQHFGDGTRLSIL.